What follows are 25 T cell receptor beta chains derived from one specimen sequenced in a study of blood T cell repertoires in COVID-19. TCRdb's copy holds only in-frame clones and misses some; the assay was immunoSEQ multiplex PCR. Here the sample spans about 87,000 clones, around four fifths being singletons. Sequencing was carried out using peripheral blood. These receptors were taken from a woman in her sixties with acute or convalescent COVID-19.

The gene calls are TRBV29-1 and TRBJ2-5; D is perhaps TRBD1 (6 bases). This CDR3 has 12 residues. Deletions cut 3 bases from V and 5 bases from J, with 10 bases between. CDR1 is SQVTM and CDR2 is ANQGSEA in the germline V gene. CDR3 nucleotides: TGCAGCGTTGAGGGGGACACGGAGACCCAGTACTTC. Translation: CSVEGDTETQYF.

The chain joins TRBV6-5 to TRBJ2-1; TRBD2 aligns across 8 bases. The J segment lost 8 bases and the V segment lost 8 bases, leaving 14 bases of the junction unmatched. This CDR3 is built from 15 residues. Germline V gene lookup returns CDR1 MNHEY and CDR2 SVGAGI. The DNA of the CDR3 is TGTGCCAGCGCTAAACTCGGGCTGACTAGCGATGAGCAGTTCTTC. Amino acids: CASAKLGLTSDEQFF.

The chain is built from TRBV7-2 and TRBJ1-5; 11 bases align to TRBD1. This CDR3 has 15 amino acids. After removal of 8 bases from V and 3 bases from J, the junction contained 6 bases not matched to a gene. Germline loops: CDR1 SGHTA, CDR2 FQGNSA. CDR3 bases: TGTGCCAGCGAGGGGGGACAGGGGGTCAATCAGCCCCAGCATTTT. This gives the protein CASEGGQGVNQPQHF.

Here the CDR3 reads CASSTNTNEQFF. In DNA, the CDR3 is TGTGCCAGCAGTACCAACACAAATGAGCAGTTCTTC. V is TRBV6-6 and J is TRBJ2-1; D unresolved. The CDR3 has 12 residues. CDR1 and CDR2 (germline): MNHNY, SVGAGI (reference sequence). The V end lost 5 bases, the J end lost 7 bases, and 9 bases lay between the germline ends.

V and J are TRBV3-1 (or the pseudogene TRBV3-2) and TRBJ2-7; D is perhaps TRBD2 (7 bases). Germline assignment: CDR1 LGHDT and CDR2 YNNKEL (reference sequence). The CDR3 has 12 residues. The V end lost 4 bases, the J end lost 13 bases, and 17 bases lay between the germline ends. The DNA of the CDR3 is TGTGCCAGCAGCCTGGGAGGGGGGGGTTCATACTTC. It specifies CASSLGGGGSYF.

This clone appeared once. The chain recombines TRBV18 with TRBJ1-1; 9 bases align to TRBD1. Germline lookup yields CDR1 KGHSH and CDR2 LQKENI. This CDR3 has 16 residues. V lost 9 bases and J lost 8; bases outside the gene matches: 19. CDR3 in amino acids: CASRVGTGSPGGEAFF. For the CDR3, the DNA is TGTGCCAGTAGGGTGGGGACAGGGTCCCCCGGTGGAGAAGCTTTCTTT.

This sequence joins TRBV13 and TRBJ2-7, with 7 positions matching TRBD1. The germline V gene has CDR1 PRHDT and CDR2 FYEKMQ (reference sequence). The CDR3 runs 13 residues. J lost 5 bases, V lost 5 bases, and 6 bases had no gene match. The CDR3 reads CASSVTGRHEQYF. The CDR3 coding sequence is TGTGCCAGCAGCGTGACAGGGCGCCACGAGCAGTACTTC.

The DNA of the CDR3 is TGTGCCAGCAAGTCCTCCCCGGGGAAACTGTTTTTT. Translating gives CASKSSPGKLFF. This chain connects TRBV27 to TRBJ1-4; D uncertain. CDR1 is MNHEY, CDR2 SMNVEV, per germline (reference sequence). Deletions cut 7 bases from V and 11 bases from J, with 14 bases between. This CDR3 has 12 residues.

The chain joins TRBV7-9 to TRBJ2-7; D remains unclear. The CDR3 runs to 12 residues. The germline V and J ends were trimmed by 7 bases and 0 bases, with 7 bases remaining between them. In germline, CDR1 is SEHNR, CDR2 FQNEAQ (reference sequence). CDR3 nucleotide sequence: TGTGCCAGCACCCCTCTCTCCTACGAGCAGTACTTC. Amino acids: CASTPLSYEQYF.

The CDR3 nucleotides are TGTGCCAGCTCACCCTGGAGCGGGGGCCATGGATCAGATACGCAGTATTTT. This sequence encodes CASSPWSGGHGSDTQYF. This chain uses TRBV18 with TRBJ2-3, with 8 bases fitting TRBD2. The CDR3 length is 17 residues. V lost 3 bases, J lost 4 bases, and 12 bases stayed unmatched. Germline CDR1 KGHSH, CDR2 LQKENI. The variable domain in full, completed from reference TRBV18 and TRBJ2-3, reads NAGVMQNPRHLVRRRGQEARLRCSPMKGHSHVYWYRQLPEEGLKFMVYLQKENIIDESGMPKERFSAEFPKEGPSILRIQQVVRGDSAAYFCASSPWSGGHGSDTQYFGPGTRLTVL.

This chain uses TRBV11-3 with TRBJ2-1; D perhaps matches TRBD1 (5 bases). Germline V CDR1 and CDR2: SGHNT, YENEEA. V dropped 1 base and J dropped 6 bases, with 7 bases sitting between them. The CDR3 contains 13 residues. CDR3 DNA: TGTGCCAGCAGCTTAGGCCAGGGCAATGAGCAGTTCTTC. It encodes CASSLGQGNEQFF.

As regards this clone: At one of its ends the junction is not consistent with the germline gene, which may arise from a read error. This chain joins TRBV7-2 and TRBJ2-1; 7 positions agree with TRBD2. The CDR3 covers 16 residues. Germline CDR1 SGHTA, CDR2 FQGNSA. CDR3: CASSRAMAGAYSEQFF. The DNA for the CDR3 is TGTGCCAGCAGCCGTGCTATGGCGGGAGCCTACAGTGAGCAGTTCTTC. Using reference TRBV7-2 and TRBJ2-1 for the parts outside the CDR3, the full variable domain is GAGVSQSPSNKVTEKGKDVELRCDPISGHTALYWYRQSLGQGLEFLIYFQGNSAPDKSGLPSDRFSAERTGGSVSTLTIQRTQQEDSAVYLCASSRAMAGAYSEQFFGPGTRLTVL.

V is TRBV30 and J is TRBJ1-5; D unresolved. V lost 0 bases and J lost 1, with 4 bases in between. The CDR3 extends over 13 amino acids. CDR1 is GTSNPN and CDR2 is SVGIG in the germline V gene (reference sequence). CDR3 nucleotide sequence: TGTGCCTGGAGTGTCCGGAGCAATCAGCCCCAGCATTTT. The encoded protein is CAWSVRSNQPQHF.

This clone came up once. This sequence joins TRBV11-2 and TRBJ1-2, with unresolved D. The CDR3 totals 14 residues. V lost 1 base and J 3 bases, leaving 9 bases between the germline ends. Germline-derived CDR1 and CDR2 are SGHAT and FQNNGV. The CDR3 nucleotides read TGTGCCAGCAGCTTAGGCGCCAGGTACTATGGCTACACCTTC. Translating it yields CASSLGARYYGYTF.

CDR3 coding DNA: TGTGCCAGCAGTTACTCGGTCGGACTAGCGGGGATAGATACGCAGTATTTT. It encodes CASSYSVGLAGIDTQYF. The genes are TRBV6-2 or TRBV6-3 and TRBJ2-3, with 12 bases fitting TRBD2. The CDR3 sequence is 17 residues long. Germline trimming cut 0 bases from V and 5 bases from J; bases unmatched to any gene: 6. The germline gives CDR1 MNHEY, CDR2 SVGEGT.

The chain carries TRBV11-3 and TRBJ2-3; 8 nucleotides align to TRBD2. CDR1 SGHNT and CDR2 YENEEA come from the germline V gene. CDR3 length equals 16 residues. The V and J ends lost 5 bases and 0 bases, in that order; junction bases with no gene match: 7. The CDR3 region has the DNA TGTGCCAGCAGCCGGGGACTAGAAACTAGCACAGATACGCAGTATTTT. Protein sequence: CASSRGLETSTDTQYF.

The J gene is TRBJ1-3, the V gene TRBV5-5, with D uncertain. Trimming stripped 2 bases from V and 0 bases from J, with 9 bases between. Germline assignment: CDR1 SGHKS and CDR2 YYEKEE (reference sequence). The CDR3 runs to 15 residues. The DNA for the CDR3 is TGTGCCAGCAGCTTTTATCGGAGCTCTGGAAACACCATATATTTT. Protein: CASSFYRSSGNTIYF.

This sequence joins TRBV11-3 and TRBJ1-2; tentative D call: TRBD1 (5 bases). This CDR3 is built from 15 residues. The V gene lost 8 bases and the J gene lost 3 bases, with 19 bases spanning the gap. Germline-derived CDR1 and CDR2 are SGHNT and YENEEA. CDR3 sequence reads: CASGTSGYHDYGYTF. CDR3 nucleotide sequence: TGTGCCAGCGGAACCTCAGGGTACCACGACTATGGCTACACCTTC.

For the CDR3, the DNA is TGCGCCAGCAGCCAAGTCCTAGCGGGAGCTCTGGACAATGAGCAGTTCTTC. Translating gives CASSQVLAGALDNEQFF. The chain carries TRBV4-1 and TRBJ2-1; TRBD2 matches 10 bases. The germline gives CDR1 MGHRA, CDR2 YSYEKL. The CDR3 is 17 residues long. Trimming removed 1 base from V and 5 bases from J; junction bases left unmatched: 8.

The chain carries TRBV30 and TRBJ1-1; TRBD1 might be the D (6 bases). This CDR3 is built from 13 residues. Germline values: CDR1 GTSNPN, CDR2 SVGIG (reference sequence). V was trimmed by 3 bases and J by 4 bases, leaving 12 bases between them. CDR3 residues: CAWRQGFGTEAFF. The CDR3 nucleotides are TGTGCCTGGAGACAGGGTTTCGGCACTGAAGCTTTCTTT.

V usage is TRBV6-6 and J usage is TRBJ2-5; 11 bases fit TRBD2. V shed 7 bases and J 5 bases; nucleotides not matched to a gene: 12. The CDR3 extends over 16 amino acids. The germline gives CDR1 MNHNY, CDR2 SVGAGI (reference sequence). The CDR3 is CASTKSSGGARETQYF. CDR3 DNA: TGTGCCAGCACCAAAAGTAGCGGGGGGGCTCGGGAGACCCAGTACTTC.

The genes are TRBV14 and TRBJ1-5; D not certain. V lost 2 bases and J 4 bases, leaving 6 bases between the germline ends. The CDR3 consists of 13 residues. Looked up from germline, CDR1 is SGHDN and CDR2 is FVKESK. The CDR3 DNA reads TGTGCCAGCAGCCAATCGGGAAATCAGCCCCAGCATTTT. This sequence encodes CASSQSGNQPQHF. Using reference TRBV14 and TRBJ1-5 for the parts outside the CDR3, the full variable domain is EAGVTQFPSHSVIEKGQTVTLRCDPISGHDNLYWYRRVMGKEIKFLLHFVKESKQDESGMPNNRFLAERTGGTYSTLKVQPAELEDSGVYFCASSQSGNQPQHFGDGTRLSIL.

This chain joins TRBV7-2 and TRBJ1-5; 7 bases line up with TRBD1. CDR1 and CDR2 from the germline V gene are SGHTA and FQGNSA. CDR3 size: 14 residues. Trimming at V came to 5 bases and at J to 4 bases, leaving 5 bases not matched to a gene. The CDR3 protein is CASSQGQANQPQHF. The CDR3 DNA is TGTGCCAGCAGCCAAGGACAGGCGAATCAGCCCCAGCATTTT.

The chain has TRBV5-6 and TRBJ1-2, with TRBD1 as a possible D gene (6 bases). Trimming left V 2 bases short and J 6 bases short, with 17 bases between. Per the germline V gene, CDR1 is SGHDT and CDR2 is YYEEEE. The CDR3 runs to 15 residues. CDR3 in DNA: TGTGCCAGCAGCTTACCGGGGGGCGCAGGTAATGGCTACACCTTC. Its translation is CASSLPGGAGNGYTF.

The chain carries TRBV10-3 and TRBJ1-5; 8 bases are a match to TRBD1. The CDR3 totals 14 residues. V shed 5 bases, J shed 9 bases, and the junction held 9 bases outside the gene matches. Looked up from germline, CDR1 is ENHRY and CDR2 is SYGVKD. The CDR3 protein is CAISMTGETGPQHF. DNA for the CDR3: TGTGCCATCAGTATGACAGGGGAGACGGGGCCCCAGCATTTT.